A single sample gave rise to the 21 T cell receptor beta chains below, sequenced in a study of blood T cell repertoires in COVID-19. Clones were read by immunoSEQ multiplex PCR, and TCRdb kept only the in-frame ones, dropping some. Altogether under 200,000 clones are present, roughly 85% being singletons, with the ten largest covering 3.5% to 5%. The sequenced sample was PBMCs or T cells enriched from blood (not recorded which). The receptors shown here come from a woman aged 45 to 65 who had recovered from COVID-19.

The chain uses TRBV9 and TRBJ1-2; D perhaps matches TRBD1 (6 bases). V was cut by 4 bases and J by 6 bases, with 22 bases left in between. Per germline, CDR1 SGDLS and CDR2 YYNGEE. This CDR3 region has 16 residues. The CDR3 DNA reads TGTGCCAGCAGCTCGAGAGGGGGAGGGCCCTCCAATGGCTACACCTTC. Translated, it gives CASSSRGGGPSNGYTF.

This clone was recorded once. This rearrangement joins TRBV7-9 to TRBJ1-4, with TRBD1 identical over 7 bases. CDR3 length: 15 residues. The germline CDR1 and CDR2 sequences are SEHNR and FQNEAQ (reference sequence). The J segment lost 5 bases and the V segment lost 4 bases, leaving 7 bases of the junction unmatched. CDR3 loop: CASSSQTGINEKLFF. CDR3 coding DNA: TGTGCCAGCAGCTCTCAGACAGGGATAAATGAAAAACTGTTTTTT.

The chain couples TRBV29-1 to TRBJ1-5, with D tentatively TRBD1 (5 bases). In germline, CDR1 is SQVTM, CDR2 ANQGSEA. Trimming took 6 bases from V and 7 from J, leaving 19 bases between them. There are 14 residues in the CDR3. CDR3 sequence: CSVLLGGVSQPQHF. In DNA form, the CDR3 reads TGCAGCGTCTTACTCGGGGGGGTGAGCCAGCCCCAGCATTTT. Combining the CDR3 with reference TRBV29-1 and TRBJ1-5 gives the whole variable domain SAVISQKPSRDICQRGTSLTIQCQVDSQVTMMFWYRQQPGQSLTLIATANQGSEATYESGFVIDKFPISRPNLTFSTLTVSNMSPEDSSIYLCSVLLGGVSQPQHFGDGTRLSIL.

This sequence joins TRBV9 and TRBJ1-6; TRBD1 matches 7 bases. Germline values: CDR1 SGDLS, CDR2 YYNGEE. The ends lost 4 bases at V and 10 bases at J; junction bases unmatched: 8. The CDR3 has 14 amino acids. The CDR3 loop reads CASSTQTGFSPLHF. CDR3 nucleotides: TGTGCCAGCAGCACCCAGACAGGGTTCTCACCCCTCCACTTT.

The chain links TRBV3-1 (or the pseudogene TRBV3-2) to TRBJ2-2; 8 bases are shared with TRBD2. This CDR3 is 16 amino acids long. Germline-derived CDR1 and CDR2 are LGHDT and YNNKEL (reference sequence). Trimming removed 3 bases from V and 6 bases from J; junction bases left unmatched: 9. CDR3 residues: CASSHTPGTSSGELFF. The DNA of the CDR3 is TGTGCCAGCAGCCATACCCCCGGGACTAGTTCCGGGGAGCTGTTTTTT.

In this sample, this clone turned up a few times. The chain recombines TRBV7-6 with TRBJ2-1; D is ambiguous. V was cut by 3 bases and J by 1 base, with 13 bases left in between. This CDR3 is 16 amino acids long. Germline assignment: CDR1 SGHVS and CDR2 FNYEAQ. CDR3 loop: CASSLVVGASYNEQFF. CDR3 nucleotides: TGTGCCAGCAGCTTGGTTGTCGGTGCATCCTACAATGAGCAGTTCTTC.

The chain couples TRBV9 to TRBJ2-1; D may be TRBD2 (6 bases). Between the trimmed V and J ends, which lost 2 bases and 6 bases, there was a span of 15 bases. Germline V gene lookup returns CDR1 SGDLS and CDR2 YYNGEE. The CDR3 runs to 15 residues. This CDR3 reads CASSVLAEPFNEQFF. The DNA for the CDR3 is TGTGCCAGCAGCGTGTTAGCGGAGCCGTTCAATGAGCAGTTCTTC.

This clone was observed a single time. The CDR3 loop reads CSAMDRNTEAFF. The CDR3 region has the DNA TGCAGCGCTATGGACAGGAACACTGAAGCTTTCTTT. The rearrangement uses TRBV29-1 and TRBJ1-1; maybe TRBD1 (6 bases). V dropped 7 bases and J dropped 1 base, with 10 bases sitting between them. This CDR3 is built from 12 residues. Germline V gene sequence: CDR1 SQVTM, CDR2 ANQGSEA.

This clone appeared once. The V gene is TRBV28, the J gene TRBJ1-5, with D uncertain. Germline CDR1 MDHEN, CDR2 SYDVKM. The CDR3 contains 14 residues. Between the trimmed V and J ends, which lost 3 bases and 6 bases, there was a span of 12 bases. DNA of the CDR3: TGTGCCAGCAGTTTCGGTGGTAACGGTCAGCCCCAGCATTTT. Translating it yields CASSFGGNGQPQHF.

The chain couples TRBV19 to TRBJ1-1; 7 positions agree with TRBD1. Germline V gene sequence: CDR1 LNHDA, CDR2 SQIVND (reference sequence). The CDR3 is 16 amino acids. Germline trimming cut 6 bases from V and 4 bases from J; bases unmatched to any gene: 14. CDR3 bases: TGTGCCAGTAGAAATTCTGACAGGGTGTTTCGCACTGAAGCTTTCTTT. It specifies CASRNSDRVFRTEAFF.

This chain joins TRBV30 and TRBJ2-3; TRBD1 is a possible D gene (6 bases). V was trimmed by 1 base and J by 4 bases, leaving 12 bases between them. Germline assignment: CDR1 GTSNPN and CDR2 SVGIG (reference sequence). This CDR3 is 14 amino acids long. CDR3 in amino acids: CAWSGRTASDTQYF. In DNA, the CDR3 is TGTGCCTGGAGTGGCCGGACAGCGTCAGATACGCAGTATTTT. Filled out from reference TRBV30 and TRBJ2-3, the complete variable domain reads SQTIHQWPATLVQPVGSPLSLECTVEGTSNPNLYWYRQAAGRGLQLLFYSVGIGQISSEVPQNLSASRPQDRQFILSSKKLLLSDSGFYLCAWSGRTASDTQYFGPGTRLTVL.

The rearrangement links TRBV25-1 to TRBJ2-5; TRBD2 matches 9 bases. V shed 3 bases, J shed 5 bases, and the junction held 7 bases outside the gene matches. This CDR3 has 15 residues. The germline CDR1 and CDR2 sequences are MGHDK and SYGVNS. The CDR3 nucleotides read TGTGCCAGCAGTGATCTAGCGGGGAACTGGGAGACCCAGTACTTC. Its protein is CASSDLAGNWETQYF. The full variable domain, with the rest looked up from reference TRBV25-1 and TRBJ2-5, is EADIYQTPRYLVIGTGKKITLECSQTMGHDKMYWYQQDPGMELHLIHYSYGVNSTEKGDLSSESTVSRIRTEHFPLTLESARPSHTSQYLCASSDLAGNWETQYFGPGTRLLVL.

The V and J genes are TRBV5-4 and TRBJ2-2, with 9 bases fitting TRBD1. Trimming cost V 7 bases and J 5 bases; bases outside gene matches: 9. Looked up from germline, CDR1 is SGHNT and CDR2 is YYREEE (reference sequence). The CDR3 extends over 15 amino acids. This CDR3 reads CASSLGDRETGELFF. The DNA of the CDR3 is TGTGCCAGCTCGCTGGGGGACAGGGAGACCGGGGAGCTGTTTTTT.

This sequence joins TRBV6-5 and TRBJ2-7; 11 nucleotides align to TRBD1. The CDR3 contains 14 residues. The germline V gene has CDR1 MNHEY and CDR2 SVGAGI. V was clipped by 6 bases and J by 6 bases; unmatched bases: 7. The CDR3 loop reads CASRGTGGRAEQYV. CDR3 nucleotides: TGTGCCAGCAGAGGGACAGGGGGTAGGGCCGAGCAGTACGTC.

The sample holds one count of this clone. The rearrangement uses TRBV10-1 and TRBJ2-4, with a tentative D call TRBD2 (5 bases). This CDR3 spans 15 amino acids. Germline V gives CDR1 WNHNN, CDR2 SYGVQD (reference sequence). Trimming took 4 bases from V and 1 from J, leaving 11 bases between them. In DNA, the CDR3 is TGCGCCAGCAGTGGAGGGAAAGGGGCCAAAAACATTCAGTACTTC. Translated: CASSGGKGAKNIQYF.

The V gene is TRBV7-9, the J gene TRBJ2-3; 9 positions match TRBD2. With V trimmed by 6 bases and J by 6 bases, 7 bases remained unmatched. The length of the CDR3 is 14 residues. Germline V lookup: CDR1 SEHNR, CDR2 FQNEAQ (reference sequence). CDR3 in DNA: TGTGCCAGCAGTGTAGCGGGAGTGGGGGATACGCAGTATTTT. Protein product: CASSVAGVGDTQYF. Full variable domain (outside the CDR3, taken from reference TRBV7-9 and TRBJ2-3): DTGVSQNPRHKITKRGQNVTFRCDPISEHNRLYWYRQTLGQGPEFLTYFQNEAQLEKSRLLSDRFSAERPKGSFSTLEIQRTEQGDSAMYLCASSVAGVGDTQYFGPGTRLTVL.

The V call is TRBV3-1 (or the pseudogene TRBV3-2), the J call TRBJ2-1; TRBD2 agrees at 7 bases. The CDR3 covers 14 residues. Trimming cost V 5 bases and J 12 bases; bases outside gene matches: 13. Germline CDR1 and CDR2: LGHDT and YNNKEL (reference sequence). The CDR3 coding sequence is TGTGCCAGCAGCTGGGGAGGGCCCAGAGACGTGCAGTTCTTC. Its protein is CASSWGGPRDVQFF.

The chain is built from TRBV11-2 and TRBJ2-2; maybe TRBD2 (5 bases). The V gene's germline CDR1 is SGHAT and CDR2 FQNNGV. The CDR3 has 14 residues. Trimming shortened V by 1 base and J by 8 bases, and 11 bases separated the two germline ends. The CDR3 sequence is CASSLVQRSGELFF. The CDR3 DNA sequence: TGTGCCAGCAGCTTAGTGCAGCGGTCAGGGGAGCTGTTTTTT.

This clone was counted only a few times. The J gene is TRBJ2-2, the V gene TRBV19; tentatively, D is TRBD2 (5 bases). The CDR3 is 14 amino acids. Germline CDR1 LNHDA, CDR2 SQIVND (reference sequence). The V end was cut by 5 bases, the J end by 6 bases, with 13 bases between. This CDR3 is CASSPGRVPGELFF. The CDR3, as DNA: TGTGCCAGTAGTCCGGGGAGAGTCCCCGGGGAGCTGTTTTTT.

The chain links TRBV5-5 to TRBJ1-3, with 9 bases lining up with TRBD1. V dropped 4 bases and J dropped 2; count of bases not matched to a gene: 7. This CDR3 has 16 residues. Germline V gives CDR1 SGHKS, CDR2 YYEKEE (reference sequence). The CDR3 protein is CASSLPQGAPGNTIYF. CDR3 DNA sequence: TGTGCCAGCAGCCTACCACAGGGGGCCCCTGGAAACACCATATATTTT.

This clone was found once. The chain uses TRBV10-3 and TRBJ1-5; 8 bases fit TRBD1. The CDR3 is made up of 13 amino acids. Trimming removed 11 bases from V and 3 bases from J; junction bases left unmatched: 6. Germline CDR1 and CDR2: ENHRY and SYGVKD. The CDR3 DNA reads TGTGCCCTTCGACAGGGGCCCAATCAGCCCCAGCATTTT. Translation gives CALRQGPNQPQHF.